This T cell receptor beta chain stems from a study of cytomegalovirus exposure and HLA in healthy donors. Study-level points and caveats: Several V segments, TRBV6-2 and TRBV6-3 among them, could not be told apart and were dropped. TCR association rates varied by HLA locus in a later analysis, with DRB1 highest and HLA-C lowest. Earlier analysis found most TCR beta V segments productive about 87% or about 30% of the time.

On this clone itself: Its antigen is currently unknown.

V lost 6 bases and J 4 bases, leaving 18 bases between the germline ends. Germline CDR1 is MNHNY and CDR2 is SVGAGI (reference sequence). The CDR3 covers 15 residues. In the PCR, 60 Vbeta and 13 Jbeta primers were used. The assay was immunoSEQ multiplex PCR, and TCRdb's table has in-frame clones only and misses some. Of about 140,000 clones in the sample, 70% to 75% were seen once. The specimen sequenced was PBMCs. The clonotype comes from a woman aged 40-49 years in good health and CMV-seronegative. This chain joins TRBV6-6 and TRBJ1-2, with D maybe TRBD1 (5 bases). The CDR3 is CASRPQGALGYGYTF. The CDR3 DNA reads as TGTGCCAGCAGGCCACAAGGGGCGCTAGGCTATGGCTACACCTTC.